A single sample gave rise to the 27 T cell receptor beta chains below, sequenced in a study of blood T cell repertoires in COVID-19. Profiling relied on immunoSEQ multiplex PCR, and the TCRdb table lists in-frame clones only, not all of them. This table holds approximately 500,000 clones, around nine tenths found once. Sequences were obtained from PBMCs or T cells enriched from blood (not recorded which). These receptor sequences come from a woman aged 35 to 49 who had recovered from COVID-19.

J is TRBJ2-2 and V is TRBV5-1; 12 nucleotides align to TRBD1. The CDR3 has 16 residues. Per the germline V gene, CDR1 is SGHRS and CDR2 is YFSETQ. Unmatched junction bases numbered 3, after V lost 0 bases and J lost 6 bases. The CDR3 reads CASSLAGQGAAGELFF. The CDR3 region has the DNA TGCGCCAGCAGCTTGGCGGGACAGGGGGCCGCCGGGGAGCTGTTTTTT.

The V call is TRBV21-1, the J call TRBJ1-6. TRBV21-1 is termed a pseudogene. This CDR3 has 18 amino acids. The CDR3 region is CASSLAGWKAGYNSPLHF. CDR3 nucleotide sequence: TGTGCCAGCAGCTTGGCGGGGTGGAAAGCGGGCTATAATTCACCCCTCCACTTT.

The rearrangement joins TRBV18 to TRBJ1-1; 11 nucleotides agree with TRBD1. Per germline, CDR1 KGHSH and CDR2 LQKENI. Unmatched junction bases numbered 3, after V lost 0 bases and J lost 3 bases. This CDR3 spans 16 amino acids. CDR3 nucleotide sequence: TGTGCCAGCTCACCACCGGGACAGGGGGGAGACACTGAAGCTTTCTTT. Translation gives CASSPPGQGGDTEAFF. The full variable domain, in which reference TRBV18 and TRBJ1-1 provide the parts outside the CDR3, is NAGVMQNPRHLVRRRGQEARLRCSPMKGHSHVYWYRQLPEEGLKFMVYLQKENIIDESGMPKERFSAEFPKEGPSILRIQQVVRGDSAAYFCASSPPGQGGDTEAFFGQGTRLTVV.

The rearrangement uses TRBV3-1 (or the pseudogene TRBV3-2) and TRBJ2-1; TRBD1 agrees at 7 bases. This CDR3 is 15 amino acids long. Germline values: CDR1 LGHDT, CDR2 YNNKEL (reference sequence). V shed 1 base, J shed 2 bases, and the junction held 2 bases outside the gene matches. CDR3 loop: CASSQGTGTYNEQFF. Here the CDR3 DNA reads TGTGCCAGCAGCCAAGGGACAGGAACCTACAATGAGCAGTTCTTC.

This clone has more than one count but fewer than ten. The chain combines TRBV30 with TRBJ2-7; D possibly corresponds to TRBD1 (6 bases). CDR3 size: 15 residues. Looked up from germline, CDR1 is GTSNPN and CDR2 is SVGIG (reference sequence). V lost 0 bases, J lost 3 bases, and 15 bases lay in between. This chain's CDR3 is CAWSVRLLRGYEQYF. In nucleotides, the CDR3 is TGTGCCTGGAGTGTACGCCTTCTCAGGGGCTACGAGCAGTACTTC.

The V call is TRBV9, the J call TRBJ1-2; 7 nucleotides line up with TRBD1. Germline CDR1 and CDR2: SGDLS and YYNGEE. This CDR3 is built from 14 residues. V lost 5 bases to trimming and J lost 2 bases; unmatched junction nucleotides: 6. CDR3: CASRPEQGNYGYTF. The DNA of the CDR3 is TGTGCCAGCAGGCCGGAACAGGGGAACTATGGCTACACCTTC.

This sequence joins TRBV6-5 and TRBJ2-1; D remains ambiguous. Germline V lookup: CDR1 MNHEY, CDR2 SVGAGI. V was shortened by 1 base and J by 0 bases, with 7 bases between the two germline ends. This CDR3 contains 15 residues. CDR3 nucleotides: TGTGCCAGCAGTTACTTCGAGAGCTCCTACAATGAGCAGTTCTTC. Translated: CASSYFESSYNEQFF.

The V gene is TRBV19, the J gene TRBJ2-1, with 12 positions matching TRBD1. The germline CDR1 and CDR2 sequences are LNHDA and SQIVND (reference sequence). This CDR3 spans 17 amino acids. Unmatched junction bases numbered 15, after V lost 7 bases and J lost 8 bases. Written as DNA, the CDR3 is TGTGCCAGTATCCTATCCACCGGGACAGGGGGCATGGATGAGCAGTTCTTC. Translating it yields CASILSTGTGGMDEQFF. The full variable domain, in which reference TRBV19 and TRBJ2-1 provide the parts outside the CDR3, is DGGITQSPKYLFRKEGQNVTLSCEQNLNHDAMYWYRQDPGQGLRLIYYSQIVNDFQKGDIAEGYSVSREKKESFPLTVTSAQKNPTAFYLCASILSTGTGGMDEQFFGPGTRLTVL.

The V and J genes are TRBV10-3 and TRBJ1-1, with 7 nucleotides matching TRBD1. This CDR3 has 16 residues. The junction had 13 bases not matched to a gene; V was cut back by 3 bases and J by 6 bases. Per germline, CDR1 ENHRY and CDR2 SYGVKD. This CDR3 reads CAISDRPSGGTAEAFF. The CDR3 DNA is TGTGCCATCAGTGACAGGCCTTCAGGGGGTACGGCTGAAGCTTTCTTT.

The chain couples TRBV27 to TRBJ1-5, with 8 bases lining up with TRBD1. Trimming took 5 bases from V and 2 from J; bases not matched to a gene: 5. CDR3 size: 15 residues. Per the germline V gene, CDR1 is MNHEY and CDR2 is SMNVEV (reference sequence). The CDR3 coding sequence is TGTGCCAGCAGTCCGACAGGGGATGGCAATCAGCCCCAGCATTTT. This translates into CASSPTGDGNQPQHF.

The rearrangement links TRBV4-3 to TRBJ2-7; 7 bases fit TRBD2. CDR1 is LGHNA and CDR2 is YSLEER in the germline V gene. V trimming: 0 bases; J trimming: 4 bases; junction bases outside the gene matches: 9. The CDR3 length is 16 residues. CDR3 in amino acids: CASSQDPVRGGYEQYF. The CDR3 DNA reads TGCGCCAGCAGCCAAGATCCCGTGCGGGGAGGGTACGAGCAGTACTTC.

The chain employs TRBV11-3 and TRBJ1-1; 8 bases line up with TRBD1. The CDR3 loop spans 13 amino acids. V shed 3 bases and J 4 bases; nucleotides not matched to a gene: 1. Looked up from germline, CDR1 is SGHNT and CDR2 is YENEEA. This CDR3 is CASSFTGGTEAFF. The CDR3 nucleotides read TGTGCCAGCAGCTTTACAGGGGGCACTGAAGCTTTCTTT.

V is TRBV11-2 and J is TRBJ2-7; 8 bases match TRBD2. With 1 base clipped from V and 1 base from J, the junction kept 3 bases outside the gene matches. There are 15 residues in the CDR3. Germline V CDR1 and CDR2: SGHAT, FQNNGV. CDR3 DNA sequence: TGTGCCAGCAGCTTAGGGGTAGCGGGATCCTACGAGCAGTACTTC. It yields the protein CASSLGVAGSYEQYF.

This rearrangement joins TRBV5-4 to TRBJ1-1; D unclear. This CDR3 is built from 18 residues. CDR1 is SGHNT, CDR2 YYREEE, per germline (reference sequence). The V end lost 0 bases, the J end lost 1 base, and 19 bases lay between the germline ends. DNA for the CDR3: TGTGCCAGCAGCTTGGGGTTAGCCATACCCGCCGGGAACACTGAAGCTTTCTTT. It yields the protein CASSLGLAIPAGNTEAFF.

The gene calls are TRBV6-2 or TRBV6-3 and TRBJ2-7; possible D gene TRBD2, 5 bases. Germline V gene lookup returns CDR1 MNHEY and CDR2 SVGEGT. The V gene lost 1 base and the J gene lost 6 bases, with 13 bases spanning the gap. The CDR3 runs 14 residues. Written as DNA, the CDR3 is TGTGCCAGCAGTTACTTGCTAGGACTTTCCGAGCAGTACTTC. Amino acid sequence: CASSYLLGLSEQYF.

This clone has just one count. Other DNA sequences from this sample encode an identical CDR3 as well. This sequence joins TRBV27 and TRBJ1-2, with TRBD1 identical over 7 bases. V trimming: 3 bases; J trimming: 0 bases; junction bases outside the gene matches: 1. Germline values: CDR1 MNHEY, CDR2 SMNVEV (reference sequence). The CDR3 contains 14 residues. The DNA of the CDR3 is TGTGCCAGCAGTTTTCAGGGGGCTAACTATGGCTACACCTTC. This translates into CASSFQGANYGYTF.

The genes are TRBV6-5 and TRBJ1-5; maybe TRBD1 (5 bases). Germline V lookup: CDR1 MNHEY, CDR2 SVGAGI. The CDR3 has 13 amino acids. Trimming left V 2 bases short and J 8 bases short, with 10 bases between. The CDR3 region is CASSYGAREPQHF. In DNA, the CDR3 is TGTGCCAGCAGTTACGGGGCTAGGGAGCCCCAGCATTTT.

The V and J genes are TRBV9 and TRBJ2-1; perhaps TRBD1 as D (5 bases). V gave up 2 bases and J gave up 0 bases, with 9 bases separating them. From germline, CDR1 is SGDLS and CDR2 YYNGEE. The CDR3 spans 15 residues. DNA for the CDR3: TGTGCCAGCAGCGTCGACAGAGCCTCCTACAATGAGCAGTTCTTC. It encodes CASSVDRASYNEQFF.

The V gene is TRBV4-3, the J gene TRBJ2-1; 8 bases map to TRBD2. V dropped 3 bases and J dropped 8; count of bases not matched to a gene: 6. CDR1 is LGHNA, CDR2 YSLEER, per germline. CDR3 length equals 14 residues. CDR3 nucleotide sequence: TGCGCCAGCAGCCAGCGGACTAGCTTCTATGAGCAGTTCTTC. It specifies CASSQRTSFYEQFF.

The chain carries TRBV5-6 and TRBJ2-7; perhaps TRBD2 as D (6 bases). Germline assignment: CDR1 SGHDT and CDR2 YYEEEE. The CDR3 sequence is 15 residues long. V lost 4 bases and J 7 bases, leaving 21 bases between the germline ends. The CDR3 region is CASSLSGPTRREQYF. DNA of the CDR3: TGTGCCAGCAGCCTGAGCGGGCCTACGAGGAGAGAGCAGTACTTC.

This clone showed up just once. This chain uses TRBV6-2 or TRBV6-3 with TRBJ1-2; a possible D gene is TRBD1 (6 bases). Germline values: CDR1 MNHEY, CDR2 SVGEGT. The CDR3 sequence is 15 residues long. V was shortened by 0 bases and J by 5 bases, with 13 bases between the two germline ends. CDR3 protein: CASSYSGQGSYGYTF. Written as DNA, the CDR3 is TGTGCCAGCAGTTACTCGGGGCAGGGGAGTTATGGCTACACCTTC.

V and J are TRBV5-1 and TRBJ2-1; D possibly corresponds to TRBD1 (6 bases). From germline, CDR1 is SGHRS and CDR2 YFSETQ. This CDR3 is 15 amino acids long. With 0 bases removed from V and 3 bases from J, the gap between germline ends came to 10 bases. As DNA, the CDR3 is TGCGCCAGCAGCTTGGCTCCAGGGGACTACAATGAGCAGTTCTTC. It is translated as CASSLAPGDYNEQFF.

This chain joins TRBV7-6 and TRBJ1-1, with a tentative D call TRBD1 (6 bases). CDR3 length: 16 amino acids. Germline CDR1 SGHVS, CDR2 FNYEAQ. The ends were cut back, 1 base at V and 1 base at J, with 13 bases in the middle. CDR3 sequence (DNA): TGTGCCAGCAGCTTAGGGGACAACCGGCCGAACACTGAAGCTTTCTTT. It translates to CASSLGDNRPNTEAFF.

The genes are TRBV21-1 and TRBJ2-7; no check of the table's D call, TRBD1, against the DNA was made. TRBV21-1 is flagged as a pseudogene. This CDR3 region has 15 residues. The CDR3 sequence is CASSKGGTGAYEQYF. CDR3 bases: TGTGCCAGCAGCAAAGGGGGGACAGGGGCCTACGAGCAGTACTTC.

The chain links TRBV20-1 to TRBJ2-7, with 8 bases aligning to TRBD1. This CDR3 is built from 14 residues. In germline, CDR1 is DFQATT, CDR2 SNEGSKA (reference sequence). V was pared by 3 bases and J by 3 bases, with 7 bases of the junction left unmatched. CDR3 DNA: TGCAGTGCTAGTCTGGGACAGGCTGGCTACGAGCAGTACTTC. It yields the protein CSASLGQAGYEQYF.

The genes are TRBV27 and TRBJ2-7, with a weak D call TRBD2 (5 bases). Trimming shortened V by 2 bases and J by 0 bases, and 11 bases separated the two germline ends. CDR1 and CDR2 (germline): MNHEY, SMNVEV (reference sequence). CDR3 length equals 15 residues. CDR3 coding DNA: TGTGCCAGCAGTTTAAGCGGCACTAGCTCCTACGAGCAGTACTTC. As protein: CASSLSGTSSYEQYF.

The chain combines TRBV9 with TRBJ2-1; 7 bases fit TRBD2. The CDR3 sequence is 15 residues long. Germline values: CDR1 SGDLS, CDR2 YYNGEE. Losses at the gene ends were 0 bases for V and 5 bases for J; bases not matched to a gene: 5. The CDR3: CASSVVASGNNEQFF. Written as DNA, the CDR3 is TGTGCCAGCAGCGTAGTCGCTAGCGGAAACAATGAGCAGTTCTTC.